Included here is one TCR beta chain sequence, with context. The antigen remains undetermined. This sample was taken from a study of shared clonotypes between healthy human individuals. For the study at large: CD8 memory received one plate per donor, CD8 naive two, CD4 memory three and CD4 naive three.

Evenly divided among several immunoSEQ plates was the genomic DNA of each subset. Assay: immunoSEQ multiplex PCR; the TCRdb copy retains only in-frame clones and omits some. This table has 2 million or so clones, 85% to 95% appearing once. Study results and caveats: Generally, naive subsets (rather than memory subsets) showed larger estimated richness.

V shed 6 bases and J shed 2 bases, with 14 bases lying between them. The CDR3 loop spans 14 amino acids. CDR1 is LNHDA, CDR2 SQIVND, per germline (reference sequence). This chain joins TRBV19 and TRBJ2-7, with TRBD2 as a possible D gene (7 bases). The sequencing input was naive CD4+ T cells sorted from blood. Subset described: CD45RA+ positively selected. This TCR was recovered from a young man in good health. DNA for the CDR3: TGTGCCAGTAGCCCGGGGGGCGGGCCCTACGAGCAGTACTTC. Translating gives CASSPGGGPYEQYF.